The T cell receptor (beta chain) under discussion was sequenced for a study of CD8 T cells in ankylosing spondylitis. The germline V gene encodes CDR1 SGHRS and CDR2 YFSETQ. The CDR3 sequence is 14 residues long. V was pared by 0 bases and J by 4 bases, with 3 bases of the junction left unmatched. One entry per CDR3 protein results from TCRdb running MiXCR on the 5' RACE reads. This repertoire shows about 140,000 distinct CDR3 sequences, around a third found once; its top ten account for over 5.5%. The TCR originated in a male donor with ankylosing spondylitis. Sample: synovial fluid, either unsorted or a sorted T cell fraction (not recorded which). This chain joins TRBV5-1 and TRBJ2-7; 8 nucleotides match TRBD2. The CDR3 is CASSLAGLVYEQYF. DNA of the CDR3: TGCGCCAGCAGCTTGGCGGGACTAGTTTACGAGCAGTACTTC. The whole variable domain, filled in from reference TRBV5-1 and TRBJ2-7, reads KAGVTQTPRYLIKTRGQQVTLSCSPISGHRSVSWYQQTPGQGLQFLFEYFSETQRNKGNFPGRFSGRQFSNSRSEMNVSTLELGDSALYLCASSLAGLVYEQYFGPGTRLTVT.